The table lists the clone carrying this T cell receptor (beta chain) with many counts. This sample is drawn from a study of beta chain features in type 1 diabetes. The V and J ends lost 4 bases and 2 bases respectively, with 6 bases between them. The V gene's germline CDR1 is SGDLS and CDR2 YYNGEE. The CDR3 extends over 12 amino acids. Sequenced material consisted of expressed TCRB transcripts (all of the isolated RNA was reverse transcribed). Only in-frame clones appear in the TCRdb table, and some are missing; sequencing was by immunoSEQ multiplex PCR. The table has 150,000 to 190,000 clones, 7.5% to 10% seen once.

The sample was central memory CD4+ T cells from blood. This sequence was found in a man aged 18 to 29 in good health. V is TRBV9 and J is TRBJ1-1; D call uncertain. The chain's CDR3 is CASSPGNTEAFF. The DNA for the CDR3 is TGTGCCAGCAGCCCAGGCAACACTGAAGCTTTCTTT.